A single sample gave rise to the 20 T cell receptor beta chains below, sequenced in a study of T-cell memory formation after mild COVID-19. TCRdb reprocessed the 5' RACE reads with MiXCR, giving one entry per CDR3 protein. The table shows more than 300,000 distinct CDR3 sequences, with 14% occurring only once. The sequencing input was PBMCs or a T cell subset sorted from them (not recorded which). These receptors were obtained from a man between 18 and 29 years old who had mild COVID-19 (a few samples of this study predate the infection). Cell type and time point are not known.

This clonotype was recorded many times. The chain links TRBV9 to TRBJ1-6; TRBD1 aligns across 7 bases. The CDR3 is 15 residues long. The germline V gene encodes CDR1 SGDLS and CDR2 YYNGEE. V gave up 3 bases and J gave up 7 bases; unmatched junction bases: 7. This CDR3 is CASSAGDSLNSPLHF. In DNA, the CDR3 is TGTGCCAGCAGCGCTGGGGACAGCCTCAATTCACCCCTCCACTTT.

This clonotype was counted ten times or more. The chain carries TRBV9 and TRBJ2-1; D not certain. Germline CDR1 SGDLS, CDR2 YYNGEE. The V end was cut by 4 bases, the J end by 7 bases, with 12 bases between. The CDR3 has 13 residues. CDR3: CASSLPSRNEQFF. The CDR3 DNA is TGTGCCAGCAGCCTCCCCTCCAGGAATGAGCAGTTCTTC.

This clonotype was counted between two and nine times. This chain links TRBV4-2 with TRBJ1-4; possibly TRBD1 for D (5 bases). The V gene lost 5 bases and the J gene lost 2 bases, with 15 bases spanning the gap. The CDR3 has 16 residues. Germline CDR1 LGHNA, CDR2 YNFKEQ. The CDR3 region has the DNA TGTGCCAGCAGCTCAGCTGGGGGGACCACTAATGAAAAACTGTTTTTT. It encodes CASSSAGGTTNEKLFF.

This clonotype was counted between two and nine times. The chain joins TRBV20-1 to TRBJ2-3; D call uncertain. With 3 bases removed from V and 1 base from J, the gap between germline ends came to 5 bases. This CDR3 spans 12 amino acids. Germline loops: CDR1 DFQATT, CDR2 SNEGSKA (reference sequence). CDR3 in DNA: TGCAGTGCTAGCCGCGGCACAGATACGCAGTATTTT. It yields the protein CSASRGTDTQYF.

This clonotype has more than one count but fewer than ten. The rearrangement joins TRBV10-2 to TRBJ2-3; D remains ambiguous. The CDR3 is made up of 14 amino acids. Trimming took off 10 bases at V and 2 bases at J, with 16 bases between the two ends. CDR1 is WSHSY and CDR2 is SAAADI in the germline V gene. CDR3 residues: CATAATQNTDTQYF. The DNA of the CDR3 is TGCGCCACCGCGGCGACTCAGAACACAGATACGCAGTATTTT.

The chain has TRBV25-1 and TRBJ1-2; D unresolved. CDR3 length equals 13 residues. Germline V gives CDR1 MGHDK, CDR2 SYGVNS. The V end lost 4 bases, the J end lost 6 bases, and 12 bases lay between the germline ends. This chain's CDR3 is CASSALNTHGYTF. The CDR3 nucleotides read TGTGCCAGCAGTGCCCTTAACACTCATGGCTACACCTTC.

In this sample, this clonotype turned up many times. The chain is built from TRBV18 and TRBJ2-7; either TRBD1 or TRBD2 may supply D (5 bases each). With 6 bases removed from V and 0 bases from J, the gap between germline ends came to 30 bases. Per the germline V gene, CDR1 is KGHSH and CDR2 is LQKENI. The CDR3 contains 20 residues. Here the CDR3 DNA reads TGTGCCAGCTCGACTACCGGGACGGCCCCATCTAACCAGAGCTCCTACGAGCAGTACGTC. This translates into CASSTTGTAPSNQSSYEQYV.

The gene calls are TRBV7-3 and TRBJ1-1; 8 bases are a match to TRBD1. Germline values: CDR1 SGHTA, CDR2 FQGTGA. The CDR3 runs 15 residues. The V segment lost 2 bases and the J segment 4 bases; nucleotides outside the gene matches: 6. The CDR3 DNA follows: TGTGCCAGCAGCTTAGACAGGGGAGCGGGCACTGAAGCTTTCTTT. Amino acids: CASSLDRGAGTEAFF.

This clonotype was picked up many times. V is TRBV4-3 and J is TRBJ1-2; D remains unclear. Germline V lookup: CDR1 LGHNA, CDR2 YSLEER. The CDR3 extends over 15 amino acids. Trimming stripped 4 bases from V and 6 bases from J, with 18 bases between. This CDR3 reads CASSPVGTPSHGYTF. The CDR3 DNA is TGCGCCAGCAGCCCGGTCGGAACCCCAAGCCATGGCTACACCTTC.

The sample holds a few counts of this clonotype. J is TRBJ1-4 and V is TRBV7-9; TRBD1 matches 7 bases. The CDR3 is made up of 14 amino acids. The V gene's germline CDR1 is SEHNR and CDR2 FQNEAQ (reference sequence). The trim removed 5 bases at V and 7 bases at J, leaving 7 bases unmatched. CDR3 in DNA: TGTGCCAGCAGCCCCGGCAGGGGGATTGAAAAACTGTTTTTT. Amino acids: CASSPGRGIEKLFF.

In this sample, this clonotype turned up a few times. This rearrangement joins TRBV7-3 to TRBJ2-5, with 11 bases fitting TRBD2. CDR3 length equals 14 residues. J lost 6 bases, V lost 5 bases, and 5 bases had no gene match. Germline CDR1 SGHTA, CDR2 FQGTGA. CDR3 nucleotide sequence: TGTGCCAGCAGCGGTAGCGGGGGGGCAAAGACCCAGTACTTC. This sequence encodes CASSGSGGAKTQYF.

The gene calls are TRBV9 and TRBJ1-6, with a weak D call TRBD1 (5 bases). CDR3 size: 15 residues. V lost 4 bases and J 6 bases, leaving 14 bases between the germline ends. Germline V gene lookup returns CDR1 SGDLS and CDR2 YYNGEE. The CDR3 is CASSPLMGRNSPLHF. The CDR3 DNA sequence: TGTGCCAGCAGCCCGCTTATGGGGCGTAATTCACCCCTCCACTTT.

This clonotype was found many times. The V gene is TRBV6-5, the J gene TRBJ2-3, with D perhaps matching TRBD2 (6 bases). The germline V gene has CDR1 MNHEY and CDR2 SVGAGI. The V end was cut by 6 bases, the J end by 0 bases, with 7 bases between. There are 13 residues in the CDR3. CDR3 DNA: TGTGCCAGCAGAGGGACTAGCACAGATACGCAGTATTTT. It translates to CASRGTSTDTQYF.

The chain employs TRBV7-9 and TRBJ1-2; 7 positions match TRBD1. Trimming removed 5 bases from V and 4 bases from J; junction bases left unmatched: 7. This CDR3 has 14 residues. Germline assignment: CDR1 SEHNR and CDR2 FQNEAQ (reference sequence). The CDR3 sequence is CASSDRQGSYGYTF. CDR3 sequence (DNA): TGTGCCAGCAGCGACAGACAGGGAAGCTATGGCTACACCTTC.

This clonotype came up many times. This chain's CDR3 is CSARQGQYEQYF. The CDR3 nucleotides are TGCAGTGCTAGGCAGGGACAATACGAGCAGTACTTC. The rearrangement joins TRBV20-1 to TRBJ2-7, with D possibly being TRBD1 (6 bases). Trimming stripped 3 bases from V and 4 bases from J, with 10 bases between. The CDR3 is made up of 12 amino acids. CDR1 is DFQATT, CDR2 SNEGSKA, per germline (reference sequence).

The rearrangement links TRBV7-8 to TRBJ1-2, with D maybe TRBD1 (5 bases). The CDR3 totals 13 residues. CDR1 and CDR2 from the germline V gene are SGHVS and FQNEAQ. V lost 4 bases and J 8 bases, leaving 14 bases between the germline ends. Here the CDR3 DNA reads TGTGCCAGCAGCTGGGGCTCCGGAGGGGGCTACACCTTC. Its translation: CASSWGSGGGYTF.

The chain combines TRBV6-6 with TRBJ2-1, with 8 bases fitting TRBD1. With V trimmed by 5 bases and J by 9 bases, 3 bases remained unmatched. This CDR3 has 12 amino acids. Per germline, CDR1 MNHNY and CDR2 SVGAGI (reference sequence). This CDR3 reads CASSGQGSEQFF. As DNA, the CDR3 is TGTGCCAGCAGTGGACAGGGAAGTGAGCAGTTCTTC.

In this sample, this clonotype turned up a few times. The chain couples TRBV3-1 to TRBJ1-6, with TRBD1 matching over 7 bases. Germline CDR1 is LGHDT and CDR2 is YNNKEL (reference sequence). The CDR3 has 14 amino acids. V lost 7 bases, J lost 10 bases, and 10 bases stayed unmatched. CDR3 sequence reads: CASTPTGDDSPLHF. DNA for the CDR3: TGTGCCAGCACCCCTACAGGGGATGACTCACCCCTCCACTTT.

This clonotype was counted a few times. The V call is TRBV3-1, the J call TRBJ2-3; D is unresolved. V lost 5 bases, J lost 3 bases, and 6 bases lay in between. The CDR3 is 12 amino acids. Germline-derived CDR1 and CDR2 are LGHDT and YNNKEL (reference sequence). CDR3 in DNA: TGTGCCAGCAGCAAGTATACAGATACGCAGTATTTT. It is translated as CASSKYTDTQYF.

The chain has TRBV3-2 and TRBJ2-1; the listed D gene, TRBD1, was not tested against the DNA. TRBV3-2 is flagged as a pseudogene. The CDR3 covers 18 residues. The DNA of the CDR3 is TGTGCCAGCAGCCAAGCATCGTCCGGGGGACATTCCTACAATGAGCAGTTCTTC. Protein product: CASSQASSGGHSYNEQFF.